The T cell receptor beta chain described here comes from a study of T cells in Graves' hyperthyroidism and ophthalmopathy. V was pared by 7 bases and J by 0 bases, with 21 bases between. This CDR3 contains 18 residues. Germline V gene data show CDR1 as SGHTA and CDR2 as FQGNSA. Study-level findings and limits: Ophthalmopathy could be told apart from stable hyperthyroidism with a 13 V-J model.

This clonotype was seen at least ten times. Its target is unknown. Authors of the study amplified TCR beta CDR3 regions from RNA transcripts. HTBI primers were used for first-round RT-PCR of the TCR CDR3. MiXCR, run by TCRdb on the multiplex PCR reads, gives a single entry per CDR3 protein. The sample shows approximately 98,000 distinct CDR3 sequences, roughly 40% of them seen only once. The rearrangement uses TRBV7-2 and TRBJ2-2; D unclear. The TCR comes from a young woman with Graves' hyperthyroidism. The sample consisted of peripheral blood or thyroid tissue (not recorded which). The CDR3 DNA is TGTGCCAGCACCCAGTGGGCACTTCCTATCCCGAACACCGGGGAGCTGTTTTTT. The encoded protein is CASTQWALPIPNTGELFF. Full variable domain (outside the CDR3, taken from reference TRBV7-2 and TRBJ2-2): GAGVSQSPSNKVTEKGKDVELRCDPISGHTALYWYRQSLGQGLEFLIYFQGNSAPDKSGLPSDRFSAERTGGSVSTLTIQRTQQEDSAVYLCASTQWALPIPNTGELFFGEGSRLTVL.